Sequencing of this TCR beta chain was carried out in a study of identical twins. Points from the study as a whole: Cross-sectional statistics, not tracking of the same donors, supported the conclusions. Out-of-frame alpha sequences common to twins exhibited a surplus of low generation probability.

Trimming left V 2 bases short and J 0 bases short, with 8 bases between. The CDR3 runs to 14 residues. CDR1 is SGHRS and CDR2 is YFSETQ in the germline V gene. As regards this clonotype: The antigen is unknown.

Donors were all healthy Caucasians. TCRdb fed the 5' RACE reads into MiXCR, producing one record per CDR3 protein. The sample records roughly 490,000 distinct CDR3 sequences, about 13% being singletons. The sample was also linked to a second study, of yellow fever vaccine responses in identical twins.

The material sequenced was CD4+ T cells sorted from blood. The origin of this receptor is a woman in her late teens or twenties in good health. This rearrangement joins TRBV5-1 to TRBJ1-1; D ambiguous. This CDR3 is CASSFLSMNTEAFF. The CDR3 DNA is TGCGCCAGCAGCTTCCTCTCGATGAACACTGAAGCTTTCTTT.